This T cell receptor beta chain was captured by sequencing in a study of blood T cell repertoires in COVID-19. The count of this clone is one. Using immunoSEQ multiplex PCR, the repertoire was profiled, and TCRdb retains in-frame clones only, with some absent. There are 150,000 or so clones in the sample; 75% to 90% occur only once, and around 15% lies in the top ten. This TCR was recovered from a man younger than 30 with COVID-19, enrolled during active disease. The sample taken for sequencing was peripheral blood.

CDR3 amino acids: CASSRRLAPSYNEQFF. CDR3 nucleotide sequence: TGTGCCAGCAGTCGGCGACTAGCGCCGTCCTACAATGAGCAGTTCTTC. The chain links TRBV7-9 to TRBJ2-1, with 8 bases that match TRBD2. J gave up 1 base and V 6 bases, and 8 bases lay outside the gene matches. Per the germline V gene, CDR1 is SEHNR and CDR2 is FQNEAQ (reference sequence). The CDR3 totals 16 residues.